A selection of T cell receptor beta chains follows, all from one sample in a study of patients and donors after allogeneic stem cell transplantation. One entry per CDR3 protein, called by TCRdb with MiXCR from the RT-PCR reads. The repertoire holds some 150,000 distinct CDR3 sequences, with about a third as singletons. Material: blood, either unsorted or a sorted T cell fraction (not recorded which). Every receptor here comes from a human donor who was either an allogeneic HSCT recipient or a stem cell or donor lymphocyte infusion donor (not recorded which). It is not recorded whose cells these are; they may come from a transplant donor. The CDR3 runs from the conserved cysteine through the conserved F or W. The D gene is left open where the match is weak. Part of the rows lack a size; the others show once, few, many or a class for expanded clones.

abundance,j_gene,d_gene,v_gene,CDR3nt,CDR3aa
-,TRBJ1-5,-,TRBV6-5,TGTGCCAGCAGTTACAAGGGGAATCAGCCCCAGCATTTT,CASSYKGNQPQHF
few,TRBJ1-1,-,TRBV6-6,TGTGCCAGCAGTTACTCGGGGGGAAACACTGAAGCTTTCTTT,CASSYSGGNTEAFF
-,TRBJ1-6,-,TRBV20-1,TGCAGTGCTCGAATCAGGTCTAATAATTCACCCCTCCACTTT,CSARIRSNNSPLHF
-,TRBJ2-1,-,TRBV29-1,TGCAGCGTTGGGACATTCCCACCTTACAATGAGCAGTTCTTC,CSVGTFPPYNEQFF
-,TRBJ2-1,TRBD1,TRBV5-1,TGCGCCAGCAGCAATAGACAGGGGGCAGGGAATGAGCAGTTCTTC,CASSNRQGAGNEQFF
few,TRBJ2-2,-,TRBV7-8,TGTGCCAGCAGCCTCGAGACCGGGACATCGAACACCGGGGAGCTGTTTTTT,CASSLETGTSNTGELFF
few,TRBJ2-3,-,TRBV15,TGTGCCACCAGCAAAAGACAGGGCACAGATACGCAGTATTTT,CATSKRQGTDTQYF
once,TRBJ1-6,TRBD1,TRBV7-9,TGTGCCAGCAGCTCCCGGGACAGGGGATTATCCTATAATTCACCCCTCCACTTT,CASSSRDRGLSYNSPLHF
few,TRBJ1-1,TRBD1,TRBV28,TGTGCCAGCAGCTCGACAGGGGGAGGAAGTACTGAAGCTTTCTTT,CASSSTGGGSTEAFF
-,TRBJ1-1,TRBD1,TRBV12-5,TGTGCTAGCCAACGACAGGGAGAGGGGAACACTGAAGCTTTCTTT,CASQRQGEGNTEAFF
-,TRBJ2-2,-,TRBV6-2/TRBV6-3,TGTGCCACCTTAGAGACCGGCTACACCGGGGAGCTGTTTTTT,CATLETGYTGELFF
-,TRBJ2-2,TRBD1,TRBV4-2,TGTGCCAGCAGCACCACAGGGGGCTCAAACACCGGGGAGCTGTTTTTT,CASSTTGGSNTGELFF
few,TRBJ2-1,TRBD2,TRBV28,TGTGCCAGCAGTCCAATAGCGGGGGGGAGATACAATGAGCAGTTCTTC,CASSPIAGGRYNEQFF
-,TRBJ2-1,-,TRBV20-1,TGCAGTGCATCGACCGGGACTCCGATATTCAATGAGCAGTTCTTC,CSASTGTPIFNEQFF
-,TRBJ1-2,-,TRBV5-5,TGTGCCAGCAGCCTGGCCCCGCAGTTATATGGCTACACCTTC,CASSLAPQLYGYTF
-,TRBJ1-4,-,TRBV28,TGTGCCAGCCGGGGACCGACTAATGAAAAACTGTTTTTT,CASRGPTNEKLFF
-,TRBJ1-1,TRBD1,TRBV10-3,TGTGCCATCAGCCCGGGACAGGGAGGTGAAGCTTTCTTT,CAISPGQGGEAFF
-,TRBJ2-2,-,TRBV4-1,TGCGCCAGCAGCCAAGATGGGAGGCGGGACTACACCGGGGAGCTGTTTTTT,CASSQDGRRDYTGELFF
-,TRBJ1-2,-,TRBV29-1,TGCAGCGTTGAAGTAGCAGGGGACTATGGCTACACCTTC,CSVEVAGDYGYTF
-,TRBJ1-6,-,TRBV7-8,TGTGCCAGCAGCTCCAGGGCGAATAATTCACCCCTCCACTTT,CASSSRANNSPLHF
few,TRBJ1-1,TRBD1,TRBV10-3,TGTGCCATCAGTAGACAGGGCCGTGAAGCTTTCTTT,CAISRQGREAFF
few,TRBJ1-5,-,TRBV28,TGTGCCAGCAGTTTATGGTCGAGGACAAGCCCCAGGCATTTT,CASSLWSRTSPRHF
-,TRBJ1-6,TRBD1,TRBV6-5,TGTGCCAGCAAGTCCGGGACAGATAATTCACCCCTCCACTTT,CASKSGTDNSPLHF
-,TRBJ1-2,TRBD1,TRBV6-2/TRBV6-3,TGTGCCAGCAGTTCCGACGACAGGGGCTATGGCTACACCTTC,CASSSDDRGYGYTF